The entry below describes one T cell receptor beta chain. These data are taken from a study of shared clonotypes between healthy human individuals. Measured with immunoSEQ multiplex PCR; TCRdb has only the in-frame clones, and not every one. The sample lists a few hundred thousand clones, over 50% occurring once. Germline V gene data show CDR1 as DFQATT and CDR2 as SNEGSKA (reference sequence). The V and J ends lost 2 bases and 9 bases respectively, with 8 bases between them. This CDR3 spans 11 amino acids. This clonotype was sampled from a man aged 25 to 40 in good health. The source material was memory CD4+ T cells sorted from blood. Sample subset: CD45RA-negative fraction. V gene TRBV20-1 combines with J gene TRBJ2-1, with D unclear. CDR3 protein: CSARKDSEQFF. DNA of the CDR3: TGCAGTGCTAGAAAAGATAGTGAGCAGTTCTTC.